These 12 T cell receptor beta chains came from one sample sequenced in a study of T cells in Graves' hyperthyroidism and ophthalmopathy. Template material for amplifying TCR beta CDR3 regions consisted of RNA transcripts. Carried out on the TCR CDR3, a first-round RT-PCR used the HTBI primer set. MiXCR, run by TCRdb on the multiplex PCR reads, gives a single entry per CDR3 protein. The profile shows fewer than 900,000 distinct CDR3 sequences, under 20% of them singletons. Sequences were obtained from blood. These receptors all come from a woman in her forties or fifties with Graves' hyperthyroidism that later progressed to Graves' ophthalmopathy.

Many counts were recorded for this clonotype. The V gene is TRBV2, the J gene TRBJ1-6, with D possibly being TRBD1 (5 bases). Germline CDR1 SNHLY, CDR2 FYNNEI. This CDR3 is built from 15 residues. Between the trimmed V and J ends, which lost 6 bases and 8 bases, there was a span of 17 bases. The CDR3 loop reads CASSPLGGSDSPLHF. CDR3 coding DNA: TGTGCCAGCAGCCCTCTGGGGGGTTCAGATTCACCCCTCCACTTT.

This clonotype was observed many times. This chain uses TRBV3-1 with TRBJ2-3; TRBD2 matches 9 bases. The CDR3 is made up of 18 amino acids. Trimming removed 2 bases from V and 4 bases from J; junction bases left unmatched: 13. The germline V gene has CDR1 LGHDT and CDR2 YNNKEL (reference sequence). The CDR3 DNA follows: TGTGCCAGCAGCCAATTACCGGGACTAGCACTTTCCGCAGATACGCAGTATTTT. Translating gives CASSQLPGLALSADTQYF.

The chain employs TRBV19 and TRBJ1-2, with 8 nucleotides matching TRBD1. V gave up 4 bases and J gave up 7 bases; unmatched junction bases: 5. The CDR3 has 13 amino acids. Germline CDR1 is LNHDA and CDR2 is SQIVND (reference sequence). DNA of the CDR3: TGTGCCAGTAGTACCGGACAGGGAGGTGGCTACACCTTC. This gives the protein CASSTGQGGGYTF.

This chain links TRBV4-1 with TRBJ1-1; D is possibly TRBD1 (5 bases). The germline gives CDR1 MGHRA, CDR2 YSYEKL. CDR3 length: 15 amino acids. V shed 1 base and J shed 1 base, with 10 bases lying between them. In nucleotides, the CDR3 is TGCGCCAGCAGCCAAGTTGGGACGAGGAACACTGAAGCTTTCTTT. Amino acid sequence: CASSQVGTRNTEAFF.

This clonotype was seen ten or more times. The genes are TRBV7-8 and TRBJ2-7; D is ambiguous. The germline gives CDR1 SGHVS, CDR2 FQNEAQ. This CDR3 contains 14 residues. The V and J ends lost 5 bases and 2 bases respectively, with 13 bases between them. CDR3 region: CASSPSVSTYEQYF. The CDR3 DNA follows: TGTGCCAGCAGCCCGTCCGTGTCAACCTACGAGCAGTACTTC.

This clonotype was found many times. The V gene is TRBV7-2, the J gene TRBJ2-1, with a weak D call TRBD2 (7 bases). Trimming pared 6 bases from V and 5 bases from J, leaving 11 bases between. The CDR3 is made up of 13 amino acids. Germline CDR1 and CDR2: SGHTA and FQGNSA. This CDR3 reads CASRGGGDNEQFF. The DNA for the CDR3 is TGTGCCAGCAGAGGGGGAGGGGACAATGAGCAGTTCTTC.

The chain links TRBV9 to TRBJ1-3; weak D call: TRBD1 (6 bases). CDR3 size: 15 residues. Germline V gene data show CDR1 as SGDLS and CDR2 as YYNGEE. Deletions cut 4 bases from V and 0 bases from J, with 11 bases between. CDR3: CASSPGGRSGNTIYF. The CDR3 DNA reads as TGTGCCAGCAGCCCCGGGGGGCGCTCTGGAAACACCATATATTTT. Full variable domain (remainder filled in from reference TRBV9 and TRBJ1-3): DSGVTQTPKHLITATGQRVTLRCSPRSGDLSVYWYQQSLDQGLQFLIQYYNGEERAKGNILERFSAQQFPDLHSELNLSSLELGDSALYFCASSPGGRSGNTIYFGEGSWLTVV.

This clonotype was seen a few times. J is TRBJ2-1 and V is TRBV6-1; a possible D gene is TRBD1 (6 bases). Germline V gene lookup returns CDR1 MNHNS and CDR2 SASEGT. The CDR3 loop spans 12 amino acids. Trimming left V 7 bases short and J 4 bases short, with 8 bases between. CDR3 in DNA: TGTGCCAGCAATACAGGGTACAATGAGCAGTTCTTC. Translated, it gives CASNTGYNEQFF.

This clonotype was seen a handful of times. V and J are TRBV20-1 and TRBJ2-6; TRBD1 or TRBD2 may be the D gene (5 bases each). CDR1 and CDR2 (germline): DFQATT, SNEGSKA (reference sequence). The CDR3 contains 17 residues. V was shortened by 2 bases and J by 0 bases, with 14 bases between the two germline ends. The DNA for the CDR3 is TGCAGTGCTAGAATGGTGGGACGGCTCTCTGGGGCCAACGTCCTGACTTTC. This sequence encodes CSARMVGRLSGANVLTF.

In its sample, this clonotype was seen a few times. V and J are TRBV27 and TRBJ2-1; no clear D. The germline gives CDR1 MNHEY, CDR2 SMNVEV (reference sequence). This CDR3 contains 12 residues. Deletions cut 8 bases from V and 5 bases from J, with 10 bases between. DNA for the CDR3: TGTGCCAGCCGAGACCGGAACAATGAGCAGTTCTTC. Amino acid sequence: CASRDRNNEQFF.

The sample holds a few counts of this clonotype. The J gene is TRBJ2-2, the V gene TRBV29-1; 7 bases are shared with TRBD2. The germline V gene encodes CDR1 SQVTM and CDR2 ANQGSEA. This CDR3 region has 13 residues. In nucleotides, the CDR3 is TGCACCCTATCGGGCGGGGGAGCGGGGGAGCTGTTTTTT. It encodes CTLSGGGAGELFF.

The V gene is TRBV4-1, the J gene TRBJ1-1; TRBD1 matches 8 bases. There are 18 residues in the CDR3. V trimming: 0 bases; J trimming: 4 bases; junction bases outside the gene matches: 13. In germline, CDR1 is MGHRA, CDR2 YSYEKL. The CDR3 reads CASSQDGGQGAKGTEAFF. In DNA, the CDR3 is TGCGCCAGCAGCCAAGATGGGGGCCAGGGGGCGAAGGGCACTGAAGCTTTCTTT.